This T cell receptor beta chain was recovered during a study of CXCR3-negative and CXCR3-positive naive CD8 T cells. Libraries were UMI-labeled 5' RACE TRB cDNA. With the 5' RACE reads reprocessed, TCRdb shows one record per CDR3 protein and no DNA. The sample includes 92,000 or so distinct CDR3 sequences. With regard to this clonotype: Its antigen is not identified.

A CD45RO-CCR7+CD27+CD95- profile was what naive CD8+ T cells displayed. Points from the study as a whole: Similar TRBV-TRBJ gene usage was seen in naive CXCR3-negative and CXCR3-positive cells, but not in memory cells. Fresh PBMCs served for most assays, and CXCR3 expression fell partially after cryopreservation.

Germline-derived CDR1 and CDR2 are MNHEY and SVGAGI. The CDR3 sequence is 16 residues long. The J gene is TRBJ2-1, the V gene TRBV6-5; without DNA, the TCRdb call of TRBD2 cannot be checked. The sequencing input was naive CXCR3- CD8+ T cells from blood. Documented subset: CD45RO-CCR7+CD27+CD95- naive CD8+ T cells lacking CXCR3 (TNR3-). This clonotype was obtained from a human donor in good health. Some clones in this sample may be carry-over from other donors' samples. The CDR3: CASNPTSGSVYNEQFF.